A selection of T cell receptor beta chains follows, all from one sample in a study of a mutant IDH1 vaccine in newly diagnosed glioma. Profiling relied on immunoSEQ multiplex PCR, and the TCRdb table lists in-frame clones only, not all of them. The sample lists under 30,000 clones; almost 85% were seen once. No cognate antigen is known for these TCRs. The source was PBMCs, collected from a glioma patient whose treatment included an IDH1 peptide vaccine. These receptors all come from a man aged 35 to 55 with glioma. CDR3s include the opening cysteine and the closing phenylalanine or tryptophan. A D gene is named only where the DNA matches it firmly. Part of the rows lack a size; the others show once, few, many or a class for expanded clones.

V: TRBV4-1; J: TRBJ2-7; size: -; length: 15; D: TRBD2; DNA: TGCGCCAGCAGCCCGAACTCGGGAGGAACCTACGAGCAGTACTTC; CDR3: CASSPNSGGTYEQYF
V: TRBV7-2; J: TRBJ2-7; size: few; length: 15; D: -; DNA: TGTGCCAGCAGCCTGGGGACGGGGGCAGCCTACGAGCAGTACTTC; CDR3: CASSLGTGAAYEQYF
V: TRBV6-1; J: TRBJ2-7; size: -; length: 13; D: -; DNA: TGTGCCAGCAGTCGGCCGCTAACGCGCGAGCAGTACTTC; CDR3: CASSRPLTREQYF
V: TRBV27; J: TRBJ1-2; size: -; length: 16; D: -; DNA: TGTGCCAGCAGTTCTACTCCACCGCAGGGAAAGATGGGCTACACCTTC; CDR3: CASSSTPPQGKMGYTF
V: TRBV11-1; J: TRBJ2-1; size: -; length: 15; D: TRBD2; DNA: TGTGCCAGCAGACCCGGGACTAGCGGGAGCAATGAGCAGTTCTTC; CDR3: CASRPGTSGSNEQFF
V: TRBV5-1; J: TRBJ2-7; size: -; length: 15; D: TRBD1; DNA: TGCGCCAGCACCTCATTGGACAGGGGGATCTACGAGCAGTACTTC; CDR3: CASTSLDRGIYEQYF
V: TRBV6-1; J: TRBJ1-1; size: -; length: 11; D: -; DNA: TGTGCCGGCGACAGTCAGGCTGAAGCTTTCTTT; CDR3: CAGDSQAEAFF
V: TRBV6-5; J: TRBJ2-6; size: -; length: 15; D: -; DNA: TGTGCCAGCAGTTACTCGTGGGTCGGGGCCAACGTCCTGACTTTC; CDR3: CASSYSWVGANVLTF
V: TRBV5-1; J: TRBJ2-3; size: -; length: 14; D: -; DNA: TGCGCCAGCAAAAAGGGGGGAGCGCCAGATACGCAGTATTTT; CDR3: CASKKGGAPDTQYF
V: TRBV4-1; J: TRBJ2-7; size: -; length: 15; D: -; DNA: TGCGCCAGCAGCCAAGATATGGGACGAGACTACGAGCAGTACTTC; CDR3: CASSQDMGRDYEQYF
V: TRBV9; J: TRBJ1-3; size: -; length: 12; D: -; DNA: TGTGCCAGCAGCGTGGGAGGCCACACCATATATTTT; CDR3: CASSVGGHTIYF
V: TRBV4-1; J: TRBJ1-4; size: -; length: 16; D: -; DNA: TGCGCCAGCAGCCAAGGCAGGGCAGGGGCTAATGAAAAACTGTTTTTT; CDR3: CASSQGRAGANEKLFF
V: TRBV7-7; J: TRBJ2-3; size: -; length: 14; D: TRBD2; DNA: TGTGCCAGCAGCTTGTCAGCGGGGACAGATACGCAGTATTTT; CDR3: CASSLSAGTDTQYF
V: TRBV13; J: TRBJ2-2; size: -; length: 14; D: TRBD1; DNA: TGTGCCAGCAGGCCGGGACAGGGAATCGGGGAGCTGTTTTTT; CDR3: CASRPGQGIGELFF
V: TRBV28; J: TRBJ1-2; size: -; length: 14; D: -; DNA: TGTGCCAGCAACTACGCTGGGGCAGCCTATGGCTACACCTTC; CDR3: CASNYAGAAYGYTF
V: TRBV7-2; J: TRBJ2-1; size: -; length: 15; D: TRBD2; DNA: TGTGCCAGCAGAATTAGCGGGGGCTCCTACAATGAGCAGTTCTTC; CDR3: CASRISGGSYNEQFF
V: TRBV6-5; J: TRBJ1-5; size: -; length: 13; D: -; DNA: TGTGCCAGCAGTAAATATAGCAATCAGCCCCAGCATTTT; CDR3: CASSKYSNQPQHF
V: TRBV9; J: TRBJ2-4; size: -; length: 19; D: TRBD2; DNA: TGTGCCAGCAGCCCCCGGACTAGCGGGTACTCAGGGGACAAAAACATTCAGTACTTC; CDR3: CASSPRTSGYSGDKNIQYF
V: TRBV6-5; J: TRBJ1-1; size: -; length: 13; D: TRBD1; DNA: TGTGCCAGCCGGTGGTCCGGGACAGGGATGGCTTTCTTT; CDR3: CASRWSGTGMAFF
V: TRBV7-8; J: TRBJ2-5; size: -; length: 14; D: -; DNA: TGTGCCAGCAGCTTAGGTACCCAAGTGGGGACCCAGTACTTC; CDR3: CASSLGTQVGTQYF
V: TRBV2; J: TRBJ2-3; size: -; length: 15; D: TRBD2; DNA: TGTGCCAGCAGTGAACTCCAGCGGGACACAGATACGCAGTATTTT; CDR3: CASSELQRDTDTQYF
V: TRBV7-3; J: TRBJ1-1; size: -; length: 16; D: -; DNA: TGTGCCAGCAGCTTAATGGTGGGACACCGGAACACTGAAGCTTTCTTT; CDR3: CASSLMVGHRNTEAFF
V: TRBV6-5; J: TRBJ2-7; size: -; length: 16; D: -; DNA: TGTGCCAGCAGTTCGGGACTCAAAAGGGTTATGTACGAGCAGTACTTC; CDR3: CASSSGLKRVMYEQYF
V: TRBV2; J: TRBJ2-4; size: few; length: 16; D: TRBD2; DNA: TGTGCCAGCAGTGACCTAGGACTAGCGGGAGAGGACATTCAGTACTTC; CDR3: CASSDLGLAGEDIQYF